This section outlines one T cell receptor (beta chain) sequence together with its context. These data originate in a study of CD8 T cells in Susac syndrome. Random hexamers were used to reverse transcribe an amount of roughly 0.5 to 1 ug RNA. TCRdb independently ran MiXCR on the immunoSEQ multiplex PCR reads; one entry per CDR3 protein. The data hold about 290,000 distinct CDR3 sequences, with around 91% observed a single time. The CDR3 covers 12 residues. Sequenced input: CD8+ T cells from PBMCs. The J gene is TRBJ2-5, the V gene TRBV21-1; TRBD2, the D gene given by the table, was not confirmed from the DNA. TRBV21-1 is classified as a pseudogene. The source is a human donor with multiple sclerosis. CDR3 protein: CAETSGKETQYF. The CDR3 DNA reads as TGTGCCGAGACTAGCGGCAAAGAGACCCAGTACTTC.